Listed below are T cell receptor beta chains from one sample, sequenced in a study of early T cells in non-severe SARS-CoV-2 infection. TCRdb re-called the 5' RACE reads with MiXCR, one entry per CDR3 protein. This sample has about 110,000 distinct CDR3 sequences; 9% to 13% occur once, and the top ten carry less than 3.5%. The sequenced material came from whole blood. These receptors all come from an adult who was a healthcare worker with PCR-confirmed SARS-CoV-2 infection or an uninfected control (not recorded which). Both conserved end residues are part of each CDR3. The D gene is left open where the match is weak. Rows give clone size only sometimes, using once, few, many, or a class for an expanded clone.

D	V	size	J	DNA	CDR3
TRBD2	TRBV7-8	few	TRBJ2-1	TGTGCCAGCAGCTTAGCGGAGCGACTAGCGGTGGCTTCAGGGCACAATGAGCAGTTCTTC	CASSLAERLAVASGHNEQFF
.	TRBV29-1	many	TRBJ2-1	TGCAGCGCCCGGGACCGACGGAATGAGCAGTTCTTC	CSARDRRNEQFF
.	TRBV27	.	TRBJ2-3	TGTGCCAGCAGTTTAAGGGGGAGGGCCAGAGATACGCAGTATTTT	CASSLRGRARDTQYF
TRBD1	TRBV12-3/TRBV12-4	few	TRBJ2-2	TGTGCCAGCAGCCCTCACAGGGGGACCGGGGAGCTGTTTTTT	CASSPHRGTGELFF
.	TRBV28	few	TRBJ2-7	TGTGCCAGCAGTTCCCCGGGGGCTCCCCCACGCTACGAGCAGTACTTC	CASSSPGAPPRYEQYF
.	TRBV29-1	few	TRBJ2-2	TGCAGCGTTGAATGGGGGGCGTGGACCGGGGAGCTGTTTTTT	CSVEWGAWTGELFF
.	TRBV10-2	.	TRBJ1-1	TGCGCCAGCAGTGAGTACCTCACTGAAGCTTTCTTT	CASSEYLTEAFF
.	TRBV7-2	.	TRBJ2-1	TGTGCCAGCAGCTTAGTAGGACAGCCGTGGAATGAGCAGTTCTTC	CASSLVGQPWNEQFF
TRBD1	TRBV11-2	few	TRBJ2-7	TGTGCCAGCAGCTTCCTTCTCCCGGGACAGGGTGGCTACGAGCAGTACTTC	CASSFLLPGQGGYEQYF
.	TRBV6-5	few	TRBJ2-1	TGTGCCAGCAGTTACTCGGGTACAGGGACTCTCTACAATGAGCAGTTCTTC	CASSYSGTGTLYNEQFF
.	TRBV28	.	TRBJ2-7	TGTGCCAGCACTCTAAGTAGGGGCGGTTCCTACGAGCAGTACTTC	CASTLSRGGSYEQYF
.	TRBV28	few	TRBJ1-6	TGTGCCAGCAATGGGGGCTCCTATAATTCACCCCTCCACTTT	CASNGGSYNSPLHF
.	TRBV12-3/TRBV12-4	many	TRBJ2-7	TGTGCCAGCAGTTTTGATCCGAGCGAGCAGTACTTC	CASSFDPSEQYF
TRBD2	TRBV6-5	few	TRBJ2-1	TGTGCCAGCGGGTCCCTAGCGGGCGGATTAAATGAGCAGTTCTTC	CASGSLAGGLNEQFF
TRBD2	TRBV7-8	many	TRBJ2-3	TGTGCCAGCAGCGGCCGGCCCCTAGCGGGGGAGTCCACAGATACGCAGTATTTT	CASSGRPLAGESTDTQYF
TRBD1	TRBV5-1	.	TRBJ2-2	TGCGCCAGCACACAGGGGGACGGGGAGCTGTTTTTT	CASTQGDGELFF
.	TRBV7-8	few	TRBJ2-2	TGTGCCAGCAGCTCTTCCCCGGACCGACGCACCGGGGAGCTGTTTTTT	CASSSSPDRRTGELFF
.	TRBV4-2	.	TRBJ1-3	TGTGCCAGCAGCCAGATAGGGGGGCAGGGTGGAAACACCATATATTTT	CASSQIGGQGGNTIYF
TRBD1	TRBV5-5	few	TRBJ1-5	TGTGCCAGCAGCTTTCTGACAGGGGGGAATCAGCCCCAGCATTTT	CASSFLTGGNQPQHF
.	TRBV30	few	TRBJ2-7	TGTGCCTGGAGTCAGGACAAGACCTACGAGCAGTACTTC	CAWSQDKTYEQYF
.	TRBV28	few	TRBJ2-3	TGTGCCAGCGCTCCGACTAGCACAGATACGCAGTATTTT	CASAPTSTDTQYF
TRBD1	TRBV12-3/TRBV12-4	few	TRBJ2-5	TGTGCCAGCAGTCCCCCACAGGGGGGAGAGACCCAGTACTTC	CASSPPQGGETQYF
.	TRBV29-1	.	TRBJ2-1	TGCAGCGTTATTCGGCGACGGGACGGAAACAATGAGCAGTTCTTC	CSVIRRRDGNNEQFF
TRBD2	TRBV14	many	TRBJ2-4	TGTGCCAGCAGCCAGGAGACTAGCGGGTATCCAAAAAACATTCAGTACTTC	CASSQETSGYPKNIQYF
.	TRBV5-1	few	TRBJ2-7	TGCGCCAGCAGCCCCTCGAGGGCCCCTGGCGAGCAGTACTTC	CASSPSRAPGEQYF
TRBD2	TRBV20-1	few	TRBJ2-1	TGCAGTGCTAGATATTGGCGGGAGGGCCGCGAGCAGTTCTTC	CSARYWREGREQFF
.	TRBV25-1	.	TRBJ1-6	TGTGCCAGCACCCGCGGGACTCCCAATTCACCCCTCCACTTT	CASTRGTPNSPLHF
TRBD1	TRBV12-3/TRBV12-4	few	TRBJ2-5	TGTGCCAGCAAACCTAGACAGGGAGAGACCCAGTACTTC	CASKPRQGETQYF
TRBD2	TRBV2	few	TRBJ2-5	TGTGCCAGCAGTGAGGACCACCCGCTAGCGGGGGATCAAGAGACCCAGTACTTC	CASSEDHPLAGDQETQYF
.	TRBV4-1	many	TRBJ2-7	TGCGCCAGCAGCCAAGTTTCTTCTACCTACGAGCAGTACTTC	CASSQVSSTYEQYF
.	TRBV20-1	.	TRBJ2-7	TGCAGTGCACCTTTCGAGGACTCCTACGAGCAGTACTTC	CSAPFEDSYEQYF
.	TRBV5-1	few	TRBJ2-3	TGCGCCAGCAGCTTGGGCAGGGGAACTAGCACAGATACGCAGTATTTT	CASSLGRGTSTDTQYF
.	TRBV28	few	TRBJ1-4	TGTGCCAGCAGTTCACCAACAGGGTCTAATGAAAAACTGTTTTTT	CASSSPTGSNEKLFF
.	TRBV7-6	many	TRBJ2-1	TGTGCCAGCAGCAGGACAACAAGTGAGCAGTTCTTC	CASSRTTSEQFF
.	TRBV28	few	TRBJ1-2	TGTGCCAGCAGTACAGGCACCCGAAGATATGGCTACACCTTC	CASSTGTRRYGYTF
TRBD2	TRBV29-1	.	TRBJ2-1	TGCAGCGTTGAGCCGACTAGCGGAGCCTACAATGAGCAGTTCTTC	CSVEPTSGAYNEQFF
.	TRBV11-3	.	TRBJ2-2	TGTGCCAGCAACCCCCCAGAGCGGCACACCGGGGAGCTGTTTTTT	CASNPPERHTGELFF
.	TRBV2	few	TRBJ2-7	TGTGCCAGCCTCCGGGACGGTTCCTACGAGCAGTACTTC	CASLRDGSYEQYF
.	TRBV6-1	few	TRBJ2-6	TGTGCCAGCAGTGAAATGGTCTCTGGGGCCAACGTCCTGACTTTC	CASSEMVSGANVLTF
.	TRBV12-3/TRBV12-4	few	TRBJ1-5	TGTGCCAGCGGAGGGGCAAGCTCCTTTAATCAGCCCCAGCATTTT	CASGGASSFNQPQHF
TRBD2	TRBV28	many	TRBJ2-7	TGTGCCAGCAGTTCCCCCCGGCGGGGGACCTACGAGCAGTACTTC	CASSSPRRGTYEQYF
.	TRBV6-2/TRBV6-3	many	TRBJ2-2	TGTGCCAGCAGTAAAAGGGACACCGGGGAGCTGTTTTTT	CASSKRDTGELFF
.	TRBV11-2	.	TRBJ2-7	TGTGCCAGCAGCTCCGTTGCGGGGAATCCCTACGAGCAGTACTTC	CASSSVAGNPYEQYF
.	TRBV11-2	few	TRBJ2-7	TGTGCCAGCAGCTTAATTGGGACGTCGGTCTCCTACGAGCAGTACTTC	CASSLIGTSVSYEQYF
TRBD2	TRBV28	many	TRBJ2-6	TGTGCCAGCAGTCCCCGTCTACTAGCGGGGGTCGCTGGGGCCAACGTCCTGACTTTC	CASSPRLLAGVAGANVLTF
TRBD1	TRBV5-4	many	TRBJ2-2	TGTGCCAGCAGCGAGGACAGGACAAGGGAGCTGTTTTTT	CASSEDRTRELFF
TRBD1	TRBV13	many	TRBJ1-4	TGTGCCAGCAGCTCCACAGGGGAAGGAACTAATGAAAAACTGTTTTTT	CASSSTGEGTNEKLFF
.	TRBV3-1	.	TRBJ2-3	TGTGCCAGCAGCCAAGATCGACGAAGCACAGATACGCAGTATTTT	CASSQDRRSTDTQYF
TRBD1	TRBV7-9	many	TRBJ2-6	TGTGCCAGCAGTACGGACAGGGCGGGGGCCAACGTCCTGACTTTC	CASSTDRAGANVLTF
.	TRBV7-6	.	TRBJ2-3	TGTGCCAGCAGCTTAGGGCCAGCGGCAGATACGCAGTATTTT	CASSLGPAADTQYF
.	TRBV4-1	few	TRBJ2-2	TGCGCCAGCAGCCAAGATATAACAGGGAACACCGGGGAGCTGTTTTTT	CASSQDITGNTGELFF
.	TRBV24-1	few	TRBJ1-5	TGTGCCACCAGTGAAGGTACAGGCCAGCCCCAGCATTTT	CATSEGTGQPQHF
TRBD2	TRBV2	.	TRBJ2-1	TGTGCCAGCAGTGCCCGGACTAGCGGGAATATCAATGAGCAGTTCTTC	CASSARTSGNINEQFF
.	TRBV29-1	.	TRBJ1-1	TGCAGCGTTGAAGAAGTAGGGGGGGACACTGAAGCTTTCTTT	CSVEEVGGDTEAFF
.	TRBV2	few	TRBJ2-3	TGTGCCAGCAGTGAAGCGGGAGAGGGCACAGATACGCAGTATTTT	CASSEAGEGTDTQYF